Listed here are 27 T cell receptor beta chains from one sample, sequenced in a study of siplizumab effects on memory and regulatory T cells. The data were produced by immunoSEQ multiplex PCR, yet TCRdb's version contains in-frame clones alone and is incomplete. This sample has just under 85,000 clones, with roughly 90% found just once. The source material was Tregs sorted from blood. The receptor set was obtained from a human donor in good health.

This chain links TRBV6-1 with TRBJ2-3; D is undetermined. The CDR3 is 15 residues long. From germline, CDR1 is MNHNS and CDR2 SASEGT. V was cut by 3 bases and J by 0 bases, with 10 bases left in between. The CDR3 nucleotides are TGTGCCAGCAGTGATATGTGGGGAAGCACAGATACGCAGTATTTT. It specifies CASSDMWGSTDTQYF.

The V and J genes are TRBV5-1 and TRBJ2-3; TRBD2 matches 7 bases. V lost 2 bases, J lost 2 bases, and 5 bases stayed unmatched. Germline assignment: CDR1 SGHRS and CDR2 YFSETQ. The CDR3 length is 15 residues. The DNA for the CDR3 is TGCGCCAGCAGCTTCCTAGCGGTGGACACAGATACGCAGTATTTT. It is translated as CASSFLAVDTDTQYF.

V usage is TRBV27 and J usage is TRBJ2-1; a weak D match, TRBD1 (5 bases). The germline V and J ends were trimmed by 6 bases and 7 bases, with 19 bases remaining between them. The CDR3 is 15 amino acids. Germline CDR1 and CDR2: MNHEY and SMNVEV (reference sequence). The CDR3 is CASSRPGTPGNEQFF. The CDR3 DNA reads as TGTGCCAGCAGCCGACCCGGAACCCCAGGGAATGAGCAGTTCTTC.

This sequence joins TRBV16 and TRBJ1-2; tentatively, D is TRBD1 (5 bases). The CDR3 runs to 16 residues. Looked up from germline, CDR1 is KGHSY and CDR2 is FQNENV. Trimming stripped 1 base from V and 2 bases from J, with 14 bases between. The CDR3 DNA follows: TGTGCCAGCAGCCAATATGACAGTTTGGGCAACTATGGCTACACCTTC. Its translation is CASSQYDSLGNYGYTF.

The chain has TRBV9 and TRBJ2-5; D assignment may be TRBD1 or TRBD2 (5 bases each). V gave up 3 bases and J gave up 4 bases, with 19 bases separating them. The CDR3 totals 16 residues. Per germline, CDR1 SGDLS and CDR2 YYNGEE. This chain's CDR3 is CASSGDPGRTSETQYF. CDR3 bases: TGTGCCAGCAGCGGGGACCCGGGACGGACCTCAGAGACCCAGTACTTC.

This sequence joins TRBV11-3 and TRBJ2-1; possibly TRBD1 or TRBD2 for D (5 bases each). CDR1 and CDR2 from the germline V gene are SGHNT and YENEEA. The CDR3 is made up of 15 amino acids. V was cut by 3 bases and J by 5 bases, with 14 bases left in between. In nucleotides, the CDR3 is TGTGCCAGCAGCTTCGGGGCGGGCAGTAACAATGAGCAGTTCTTC. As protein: CASSFGAGSNNEQFF. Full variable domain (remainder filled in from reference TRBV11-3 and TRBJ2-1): EAGVVQSPRYKIIEKKQPVAFWCNPISGHNTLYWYLQNLGQGPELLIRYENEEAVDDSQLPKDRFSAERLKGVDSTLKIQPAELGDSAVYLCASSFGAGSNNEQFFGPGTRLTVL.

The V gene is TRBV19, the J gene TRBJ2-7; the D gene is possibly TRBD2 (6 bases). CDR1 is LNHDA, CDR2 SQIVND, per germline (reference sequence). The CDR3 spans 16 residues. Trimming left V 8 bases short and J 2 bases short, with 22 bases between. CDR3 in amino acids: CASPGSRHPITYEQYF. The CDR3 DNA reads TGTGCCAGTCCCGGGAGTCGACACCCTATTACCTACGAGCAGTACTTC.

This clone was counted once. The CDR3 DNA is TGTGCCAGCAGTTGGGACAGTGTACCCCTACCAGCCAAAAACATTCAGTACTTC. This encodes CASSWDSVPLPAKNIQYF. The chain combines TRBV6-8 with TRBJ2-4; 7 positions match TRBD1. The germline V gene encodes CDR1 MNHGY and CDR2 SAAAGT. With V trimmed by 4 bases and J by 0 bases, 12 bases remained unmatched. The CDR3 totals 18 residues.

CDR3 in amino acids: CASRSWTGIYNEQFF. CDR3 nucleotide sequence: TGTGCCAGCAGAAGCTGGACAGGGATCTACAATGAGCAGTTCTTC. The chain joins TRBV13 to TRBJ2-1; 8 bases are a match to TRBD1. CDR3 length: 15 amino acids. Trimming at V came to 6 bases and at J to 3 bases, leaving 7 bases not matched to a gene. Germline V gene lookup returns CDR1 PRHDT and CDR2 FYEKMQ (reference sequence).

The CDR3 region has the DNA TGTGCCAGCAGCTGGACAGGAGACGAGACCCAGTACTTC. This translates into CASSWTGDETQYF. This chain links TRBV7-2 with TRBJ2-5; 7 bases match TRBD1. Per the germline V gene, CDR1 is SGHTA and CDR2 is FQGNSA. Trimming took 4 bases from V and 5 from J; bases not matched to a gene: 4. The CDR3 has 13 amino acids.

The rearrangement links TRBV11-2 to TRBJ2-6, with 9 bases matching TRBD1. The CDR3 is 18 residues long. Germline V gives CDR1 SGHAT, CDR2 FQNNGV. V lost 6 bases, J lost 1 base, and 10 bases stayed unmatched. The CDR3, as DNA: TGTGCCAGCAGTATACGTCGGACAGGGGAATCTGGGGCCAACGTCCTGACTTTC. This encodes CASSIRRTGESGANVLTF.

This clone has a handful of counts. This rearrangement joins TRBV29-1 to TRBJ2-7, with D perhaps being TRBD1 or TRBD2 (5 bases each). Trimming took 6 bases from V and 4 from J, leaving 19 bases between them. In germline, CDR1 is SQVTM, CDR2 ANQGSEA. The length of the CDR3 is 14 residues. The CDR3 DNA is TGCAGCGTGTCCGGGACCTCACCGGCGTACGAGCAGTACTTC. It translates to CSVSGTSPAYEQYF.

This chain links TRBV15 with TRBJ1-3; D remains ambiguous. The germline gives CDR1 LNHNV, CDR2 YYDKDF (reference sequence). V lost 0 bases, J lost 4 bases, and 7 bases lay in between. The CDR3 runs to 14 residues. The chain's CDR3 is CATSRDVLGNTIYF. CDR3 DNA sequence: TGTGCCACCAGCAGAGATGTGTTGGGAAACACCATATATTTT.

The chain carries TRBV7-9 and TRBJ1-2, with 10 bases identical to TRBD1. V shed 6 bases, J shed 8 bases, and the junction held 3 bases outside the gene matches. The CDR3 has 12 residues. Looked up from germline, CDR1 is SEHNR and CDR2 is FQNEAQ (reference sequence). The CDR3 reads CASRGTGEGYTF. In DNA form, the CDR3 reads TGTGCCAGCAGGGGGACAGGGGAAGGCTACACCTTC.

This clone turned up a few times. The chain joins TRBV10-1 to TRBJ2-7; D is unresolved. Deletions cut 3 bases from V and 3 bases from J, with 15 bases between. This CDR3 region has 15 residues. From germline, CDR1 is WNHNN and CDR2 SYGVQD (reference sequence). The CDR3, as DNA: TGCGCCAGCAGTGACAGTACTACGGGTAGCTACGAGCAGTACTTC. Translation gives CASSDSTTGSYEQYF.

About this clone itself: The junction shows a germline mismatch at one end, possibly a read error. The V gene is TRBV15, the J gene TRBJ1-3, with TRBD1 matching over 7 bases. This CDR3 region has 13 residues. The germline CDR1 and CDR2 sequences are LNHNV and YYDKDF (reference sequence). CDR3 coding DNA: TGTGCCACCAGCGAACGGACAGGAAGCACCATATATTTT. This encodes CATSERTGSTIYF.

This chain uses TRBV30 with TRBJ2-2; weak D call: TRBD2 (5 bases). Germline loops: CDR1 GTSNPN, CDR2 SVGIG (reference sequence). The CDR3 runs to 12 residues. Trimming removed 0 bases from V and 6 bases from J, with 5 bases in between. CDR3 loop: CAWSVRAGELFF. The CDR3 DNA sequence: TGTGCCTGGAGTGTGAGGGCCGGGGAGCTGTTTTTT.

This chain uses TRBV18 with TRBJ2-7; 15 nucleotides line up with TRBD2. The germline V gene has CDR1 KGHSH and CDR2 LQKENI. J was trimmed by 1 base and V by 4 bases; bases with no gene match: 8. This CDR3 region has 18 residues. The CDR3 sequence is CASSRTSGGADLSYEQYF. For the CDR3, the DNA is TGTGCCAGCTCACGGACTAGCGGGGGGGCGGACCTTTCCTACGAGCAGTACTTC.

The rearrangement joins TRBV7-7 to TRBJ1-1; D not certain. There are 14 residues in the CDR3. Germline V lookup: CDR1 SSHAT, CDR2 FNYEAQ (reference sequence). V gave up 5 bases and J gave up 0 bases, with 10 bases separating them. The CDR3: CASSPGPMNTEAFF. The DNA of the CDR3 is TGTGCCAGCAGCCCGGGTCCCATGAACACTGAAGCTTTCTTT.

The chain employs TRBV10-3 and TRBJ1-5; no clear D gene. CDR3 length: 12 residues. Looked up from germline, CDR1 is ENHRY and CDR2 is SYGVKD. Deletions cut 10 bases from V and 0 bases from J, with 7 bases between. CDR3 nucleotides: TGTGCCACCCGTAGTAGCAATCAGCCCCAGCATTTT. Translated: CATRSSNQPQHF.

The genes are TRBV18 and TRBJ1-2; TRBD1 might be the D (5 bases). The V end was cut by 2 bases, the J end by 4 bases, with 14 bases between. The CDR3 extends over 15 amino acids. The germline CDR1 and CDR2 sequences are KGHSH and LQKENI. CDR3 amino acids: CASSPSNRPLYGYTF. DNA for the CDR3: TGTGCCAGCTCACCAAGTAACAGGCCCCTCTATGGCTACACCTTC.

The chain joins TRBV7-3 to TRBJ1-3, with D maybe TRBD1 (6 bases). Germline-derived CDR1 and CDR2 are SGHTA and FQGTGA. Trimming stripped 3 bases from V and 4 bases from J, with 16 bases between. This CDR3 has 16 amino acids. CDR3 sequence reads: CASSLTGGSSGNTIYF. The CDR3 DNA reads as TGTGCCAGCAGCTTGACGGGGGGCTCCTCGGGAAACACCATATATTTT.

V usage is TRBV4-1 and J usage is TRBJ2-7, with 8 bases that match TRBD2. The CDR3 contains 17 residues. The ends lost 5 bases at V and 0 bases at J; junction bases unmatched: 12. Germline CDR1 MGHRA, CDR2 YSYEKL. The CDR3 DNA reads TGCGCCAGCAGCTTAGACCCCACCGGGACTAGCTCCTACGAGCAGTACTTC. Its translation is CASSLDPTGTSSYEQYF.

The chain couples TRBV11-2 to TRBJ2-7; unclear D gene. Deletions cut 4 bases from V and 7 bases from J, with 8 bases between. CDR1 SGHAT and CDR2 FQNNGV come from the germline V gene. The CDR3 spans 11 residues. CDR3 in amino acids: CASSSLGEQYF. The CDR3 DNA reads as TGTGCCAGCAGCTCCCTAGGGGAGCAGTACTTC.

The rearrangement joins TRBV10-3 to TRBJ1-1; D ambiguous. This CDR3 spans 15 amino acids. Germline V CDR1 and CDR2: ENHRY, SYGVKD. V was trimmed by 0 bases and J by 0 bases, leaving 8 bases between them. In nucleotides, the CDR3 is TGTGCCATCAGTGAGTCTTACAGCATGAACACTGAAGCTTTCTTT. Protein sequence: CAISESYSMNTEAFF.

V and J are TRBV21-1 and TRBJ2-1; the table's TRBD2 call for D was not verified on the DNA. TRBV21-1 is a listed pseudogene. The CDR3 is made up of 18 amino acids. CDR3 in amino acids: CASSKGGSLGTLQNEQFF. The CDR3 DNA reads TGTGCCAGCAGCAAAGGAGGGTCGTTGGGGACTCTACAAAATGAGCAGTTCTTC.

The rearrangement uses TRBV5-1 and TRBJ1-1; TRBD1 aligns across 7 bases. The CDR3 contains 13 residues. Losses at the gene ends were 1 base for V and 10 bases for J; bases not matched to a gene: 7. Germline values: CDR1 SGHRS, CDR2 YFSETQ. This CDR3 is CASSLSEGGRAFF. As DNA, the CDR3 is TGCGCCAGCAGCTTGAGCGAAGGGGGCAGAGCTTTCTTT.